The clone carrying this TCR beta chain was found a few times. What it binds is unknown. Molecular-barcoded quantitative 5'-RACE produced these TCR beta libraries. Each CDR3 protein is one row after TCRdb ran MiXCR on the 5' RACE reads. The sample has 400,000 to 450,000 distinct CDR3 sequences, over 15% seen once. The junction had 4 bases not matched to a gene; V was cut back by 6 bases and J by 1 base. CDR3 length: 16 residues. CDR1 and CDR2 from the germline V gene are MDHEN and SYDVKM. The data derive from a study of CD8 T cells in ankylosing spondylitis. Study observations and caveats: The study identified a TCR beta motif of under ten highly homologous variants that appeared characteristic of ankylosing spondylitis blood. Matched synovial fluid from ankylosing spondylitis patients was reported to be enriched for disease-linked clones. Disease-linked clones, CD8+, were relatively rare in peripheral blood.

The sequencing sample was made of blood, either unsorted or a sorted T cell fraction (not recorded which). J is TRBJ2-7 and V is TRBV28, with 15 bases matching TRBD2. The clonotype originates from a male donor with ankylosing spondylitis. CDR3 region: CASSPGLAGGSYEQYF. For the CDR3, the DNA is TGTGCCAGCAGCCCCGGACTAGCGGGAGGGTCCTACGAGCAGTACTTC.